Given below is one TCR beta chain in context. Germline CDR1 reads SGDLS; CDR2 reads YYNGEE. The CDR3 length is 14 residues. Trimming cost V 3 bases and J 0 bases, with 8 bases left between them. The entry originates in a study of blood T cell repertoires in COVID-19. About the research overall: Whether acute or convalescent, the COVID-19 samples came from the United States, Italy and Spain. PBMCs, B-cell-depleted T cells, or T cells provided the cDNA or gDNA that made up the material.

In the authors' methods: Reference gene primer amplification gave nucleated cell count estimates. Only in-frame clones appear in the TCRdb table, and some are missing; sequencing was by immunoSEQ multiplex PCR. That table furnishes V, J and clone size, whereas the DNA furnished D and trimming. The sample lists approximately 300,000 clones; around 87% were seen once. This clonotype originated in a man aged 45-60 years with active or convalescent COVID-19. The chain recombines TRBV9 with TRBJ2-3, with TRBD1 as a possible D gene (5 bases). The sample comprised peripheral blood. In nucleotides, the CDR3 is TGTGCCAGCAGCGCGAGACAGAGCACAGATACGCAGTATTTT. Amino acids: CASSARQSTDTQYF.